This record covers a single T cell receptor (beta chain). The data derive from a study of technical replicates of blood from four donors. The assay was immunoSEQ multiplex PCR, and TCRdb's table has in-frame clones only and misses some. The data contain about 59,000 clones, 93% of them singletons. CDR3 length equals 15 residues. The V end was cut by 2 bases, the J end by 5 bases, with 12 bases between. Per the germline V gene, CDR1 is MNHNS and CDR2 is SASEGT. The V gene is TRBV6-1, the J gene TRBJ1-4; D is ambiguous. This clonotype was sampled from a human donor in good health. Some clones in this sample may be carry-over from other donors' samples. Sequencing was done on a sample of PBMCs. The chain's CDR3 is CASSEFWSANEKLFF. DNA for the CDR3: TGTGCCAGCAGTGAATTTTGGTCTGCGAATGAAAAACTGTTTTTT.